The source of this T cell receptor (beta chain) is a study of T cells in localized non-small cell lung cancer. General observations from the study: A raised T cell density in blood coincided with lengthier overall survival. Adjacent lung tissue had a median 57 of the top 100 clones found in the tumor.

With regard to this clone: Its antigen remains unidentified.

V shed 8 bases and J shed 0 bases, with 14 bases lying between them. Germline lookup yields CDR1 MNHGY and CDR2 SAAAGT. The CDR3 length is 15 residues. TCRdb keeps only in-frame clones here, not all; method: immunoSEQ multiplex PCR. The data show 2,700 or so clones, approximately 25% seen once. The sequenced sample was lung tumor tissue, obtained before any cancer treatment. This clonotype was obtained from a female donor at least 60 years old with stage I lung adenocarcinoma. The chain has TRBV6-8 and TRBJ1-3; no clear D. In DNA, the CDR3 is TGTGCCAGCTTAAGTTACAGAAACTCTGGAAACACCATATATTTT. Translating it yields CASLSYRNSGNTIYF.